One sample yielded the 29 T cell receptor beta chains listed below, sequenced in a study of cytotoxic CD8 clonotypes in ibrutinib-treated CLL. Assay used: immunoSEQ multiplex PCR; TCRdb lists only in-frame clones, some missing. This sample yields around 250,000 clones, of which about three quarters are seen a single time; approximately 15% belongs to the top ten. This specimen consisted of PBMCs, obtained after 24 months of ibrutinib treatment. The receptors were gathered from a human donor with chronic lymphocytic leukemia.

The chain combines TRBV30 with TRBJ2-1, with 8 bases matching TRBD1. This CDR3 comprises 15 residues. J was trimmed by 3 bases and V by 2 bases; bases with no gene match: 6. CDR1 is GTSNPN and CDR2 is SVGIG in the germline V gene (reference sequence). CDR3 DNA: TGTGCCTGGAGTACACGGACAGGGATCTACAATGAGCAGTTCTTC. Protein product: CAWSTRTGIYNEQFF.

This rearrangement joins TRBV18 to TRBJ1-4; tentatively, D is TRBD1 (5 bases). The V end was cut by 6 bases, the J end by 0 bases, with 8 bases between. This CDR3 has 14 residues. The V gene's germline CDR1 is KGHSH and CDR2 LQKENI. The CDR3 coding sequence is TGTGCCAGCTCTATGACAGCAACTAATGAAAAACTGTTTTTT. It specifies CASSMTATNEKLFF. Full variable domain (missing parts from reference TRBV18 and TRBJ1-4): NAGVMQNPRHLVRRRGQEARLRCSPMKGHSHVYWYRQLPEEGLKFMVYLQKENIIDESGMPKERFSAEFPKEGPSILRIQQVVRGDSAAYFCASSMTATNEKLFFGSGTQLSVL.

V usage is TRBV5-1 and J usage is TRBJ2-3, with TRBD2 matching 8 bases. The germline gives CDR1 SGHRS, CDR2 YFSETQ. The CDR3 totals 15 residues. V shed 6 bases and J 4 bases; nucleotides not matched to a gene: 10. The CDR3 loop is CASIPSGGNADTQYF. Written as DNA, the CDR3 is TGCGCCAGCATCCCCAGCGGGGGTAACGCAGATACGCAGTATTTT.

The J gene is TRBJ1-6, the V gene TRBV7-2; D might be TRBD1 (5 bases). The V end was cut by 3 bases, the J end by 10 bases, with 13 bases between. Germline values: CDR1 SGHTA, CDR2 FQGNSA. This CDR3 is built from 14 residues. The CDR3 nucleotides read TGTGCCAGCAGCTTTGGAGGGGAGAGCTCACCCCTCCACTTT. Its translation: CASSFGGESSPLHF.

The rearrangement uses TRBV5-7 and TRBJ2-1; D remains ambiguous. TRBV5-7 is labeled an ORF, and its function is uncertain. V dropped 3 bases and J dropped 5 bases, with 9 bases sitting between them. The CDR3 covers 13 residues. Here the CDR3 reads CASSSYVDNEQFF. CDR3 nucleotide sequence: TGTGCCAGCAGCTCTTACGTCGACAATGAGCAGTTCTTC.

The gene calls are TRBV6-4 and TRBJ1-1, with TRBD1 as a possible D gene (5 bases). V lost 6 bases, J lost 4 bases, and 12 bases lay in between. The CDR3 covers 13 residues. Germline CDR1 and CDR2: MRHNA and SNTAGT. The CDR3 DNA reads as TGTGCCAGCAGCGACCAGAGGGGCACTGAAGCTTTCTTT. Amino acids: CASSDQRGTEAFF.

The chain is built from TRBV2 and TRBJ2-3; D remains unclear. CDR1 is SNHLY and CDR2 is FYNNEI in the germline V gene. This CDR3 comprises 14 residues. Trimming removed 5 bases from V and 6 bases from J, with 15 bases in between. CDR3 sequence (DNA): TGTGCCAGCAGTCCGGGCCACGACGCGGATACGCAGTATTTT. Amino acid sequence: CASSPGHDADTQYF.

This chain connects TRBV15 to TRBJ2-1; no clear D gene. Trimming removed 5 bases from V and 6 bases from J, with 11 bases in between. The CDR3 is 13 amino acids. Germline CDR1 is LNHNV and CDR2 is YYDKDF (reference sequence). The CDR3 DNA reads TGTGCCACCAGCCGAAACTCAGGCAATGAGCAGTTCTTC. Translating it yields CATSRNSGNEQFF.

The chain is built from TRBV30 and TRBJ2-3; 8 nucleotides line up with TRBD2. The ends lost 8 bases at V and 1 base at J; junction bases unmatched: 8. Germline CDR1 is GTSNPN and CDR2 is SVGIG (reference sequence). This CDR3 is 14 amino acids long. CDR3 bases: TGTGCCCGGACGGTTAGCGGGGGCACAGATACGCAGTATTTT. Translating it yields CARTVSGGTDTQYF. Drawing the rest from reference TRBV30 and TRBJ2-3, the complete variable domain is SQTIHQWPATLVQPVGSPLSLECTVEGTSNPNLYWYRQAAGRGLQLLFYSVGIGQISSEVPQNLSASRPQDRQFILSSKKLLLSDSGFYLCARTVSGGTDTQYFGPGTRLTVL.

CDR3 protein: CASSQDGGLAGVNEQFF. As DNA, the CDR3 is TGCGCCAGCAGCCAAGATGGGGGACTAGCGGGAGTAAATGAGCAGTTCTTC. This chain connects TRBV4-1 to TRBJ2-1; 14 nucleotides line up with TRBD2. J gave up 7 bases and V 0 bases, and 5 bases lay outside the gene matches. The CDR3 contains 17 residues. Germline V gene data show CDR1 as MGHRA and CDR2 as YSYEKL.

The V call is TRBV7-3, the J call TRBJ1-1; no firm D call. The CDR3 covers 14 residues. Germline-derived CDR1 and CDR2 are SGHTA and FQGTGA. V was cut by 0 bases and J by 3 bases, with 8 bases left in between. CDR3 DNA: TGTGCCAGCAGCTTAACGAATTTTGACACTGAAGCTTTCTTT. Translated: CASSLTNFDTEAFF.

This chain links TRBV28 with TRBJ2-1, with 10 nucleotides matching TRBD2. V was pared by 5 bases and J by 15 bases, with 7 bases of the junction left unmatched. CDR3 length: 12 amino acids. Germline CDR1 MDHEN, CDR2 SYDVKM. CDR3 amino acids: CASSLGTSEAFF. The CDR3 DNA reads TGTGCCAGCAGTCTGGGGACTAGCGAGGCGTTCTTC.

The CDR3 protein is CASSLEGVGNTIYF. The CDR3 nucleotides read TGTGCCAGCAGCTTAGAGGGGGTTGGAAACACCATATATTTT. V and J are TRBV7-9 and TRBJ1-3; a possible D gene is TRBD1 (6 bases). The CDR3 is made up of 14 amino acids. V was cut by 1 base and J by 3 bases, with 7 bases left in between. CDR1 and CDR2 (germline): SEHNR, FQNEAQ (reference sequence).

Here the CDR3 DNA reads TGTGCCAGTAGTATAGATCTCTCTGGAGGTGAAAAACTGTTTTTT. As protein: CASSIDLSGGEKLFF. The V and J genes are TRBV19 and TRBJ1-4; D uncertain. Germline V gene lookup returns CDR1 LNHDA and CDR2 SQIVND (reference sequence). V gave up 0 bases and J gave up 7 bases, with 12 bases separating them. The CDR3 contains 15 residues. Supplemented by reference TRBV19 and TRBJ1-4, the full variable domain reads DGGITQSPKYLFRKEGQNVTLSCEQNLNHDAMYWYRQDPGQGLRLIYYSQIVNDFQKGDIAEGYSVSREKKESFPLTVTSAQKNPTAFYLCASSIDLSGGEKLFFGSGTQLSVL.

V usage is TRBV18 and J usage is TRBJ1-3; tentatively, D is TRBD1 (5 bases). This CDR3 comprises 13 residues. The V end was cut by 3 bases, the J end by 7 bases, with 10 bases between. Looked up from germline, CDR1 is KGHSH and CDR2 is LQKENI. CDR3 sequence reads: CASSPGTGNTIYF. CDR3 DNA sequence: TGTGCCAGCTCACCGGGGACGGGGAACACCATATATTTT.

The chain recombines TRBV6-6 with TRBJ2-1; 7 bases are a match to TRBD2. V was pared by 11 bases and J by 4 bases, with 5 bases of the junction left unmatched. CDR1 and CDR2 (germline): MNHNY, SVGAGI (reference sequence). The CDR3 has 12 amino acids. For the CDR3, the DNA is TGTGCCCACGGGGGGAGGTACAATGAGCAGTTCTTC. It specifies CAHGGRYNEQFF.

J is TRBJ2-1 and V is TRBV19, with D hard to call. CDR1 and CDR2 from the germline V gene are LNHDA and SQIVND (reference sequence). The CDR3 consists of 12 residues. V gave up 10 bases and J gave up 15 bases, with 22 bases separating them. The CDR3 sequence is CATTFGGPYTFF. Written as DNA, the CDR3 is TGTGCCACTACCTTTGGTGGCCCTTATACGTTCTTC.

This clone was seen a handful of times. The rearrangement joins TRBV27 to TRBJ2-1, with D perhaps TRBD1 (6 bases). Germline CDR1 reads MNHEY; CDR2 reads SMNVEV (reference sequence). Trimming pared 2 bases from V and 1 base from J, leaving 9 bases between. The CDR3 extends over 15 amino acids. This CDR3 reads CASSLGQGSYNEQFF. As DNA, the CDR3 is TGTGCCAGCAGTTTAGGGCAGGGGTCCTACAATGAGCAGTTCTTC.

J is TRBJ2-2 and V is TRBV9; D remains unclear. From germline, CDR1 is SGDLS and CDR2 YYNGEE. V was pared by 0 bases and J by 0 bases, with 3 bases between. The length of the CDR3 is 14 residues. The CDR3 spells CASSVGPNTGELFF. In DNA form, the CDR3 reads TGTGCCAGCAGCGTAGGACCGAACACCGGGGAGCTGTTTTTT.

This clone appeared a few times. The chain links TRBV13 to TRBJ2-1; D remains ambiguous. This CDR3 is built from 12 residues. V lost 6 bases, J lost 4 bases, and 7 bases lay in between. Germline V gene data show CDR1 as PRHDT and CDR2 as FYEKMQ (reference sequence). The DNA of the CDR3 is TGTGCCAGCAGGCCCAATTACAATGAGCAGTTCTTC. This translates into CASRPNYNEQFF.

The rearrangement links TRBV28 to TRBJ2-7; 10 nucleotides match TRBD2. V lost 7 bases and J lost 2; bases outside the gene matches: 5. This CDR3 has 14 residues. Germline V gene sequence: CDR1 MDHEN, CDR2 SYDVKM. As DNA, the CDR3 is TGTGCCAGCACCACTAGCGGGACTGCCTACGAGCAGTACTTC. This encodes CASTTSGTAYEQYF.

The chain is built from TRBV27 and TRBJ2-1, with D uncertain. Trimming shortened V by 7 bases and J by 9 bases, and 13 bases separated the two germline ends. CDR3 size: 12 residues. Germline V gene sequence: CDR1 MNHEY, CDR2 SMNVEV (reference sequence). The CDR3, as DNA: TGTGCCAGCACGTCGTCGGTGCGTGAGCAGTTCTTC. It encodes CASTSSVREQFF.

The chain is built from TRBV7-9 and TRBJ2-7; tentatively, D is TRBD2 (6 bases). The ends were cut back, 5 bases at V and 7 bases at J, with 9 bases in the middle. The CDR3 runs to 11 residues. In germline, CDR1 is SEHNR, CDR2 FQNEAQ (reference sequence). The DNA of the CDR3 is TGTGCCAGCAGCCTGGCGGGGGAGCAGTACTTC. Translated: CASSLAGEQYF.

The CDR3 DNA reads as TGTGCCAGCAGCTCGAGTGTCTCCTACGAGCAGTACTTC. Protein: CASSSSVSYEQYF. The rearrangement joins TRBV6-5 to TRBJ2-7; D gene ambiguous. Deletions cut 6 bases from V and 0 bases from J, with 9 bases between. Germline-derived CDR1 and CDR2 are MNHEY and SVGAGI. The CDR3 consists of 13 residues.

The CDR3 DNA follows: TGCAGCGTTGAAGACCCCTCCGGGACAGGGGGCGCCAAAAACATTCAGTACTTC. Encoded protein: CSVEDPSGTGGAKNIQYF. The chain couples TRBV29-1 to TRBJ2-4; 12 nucleotides align to TRBD1. The CDR3 totals 18 residues. With V trimmed by 0 bases and J by 1 base, 7 bases remained unmatched. Germline V gene sequence: CDR1 SQVTM, CDR2 ANQGSEA.

The V call is TRBV6-1, the J call TRBJ1-2; tentatively, D is TRBD1 (5 bases). There are 13 residues in the CDR3. Germline assignment: CDR1 MNHNS and CDR2 SASEGT. V was pared by 4 bases and J by 4 bases, with 10 bases between. This CDR3 is CASSADSRYGYTF. The CDR3 DNA is TGTGCCAGCAGTGCCGACAGCCGCTATGGCTACACCTTC.

This chain uses TRBV7-3 with TRBJ1-5, with D unresolved. The V gene's germline CDR1 is SGHTA and CDR2 FQGTGA. V lost 11 bases and J 4 bases, leaving 15 bases between the germline ends. The CDR3 is 13 amino acids. The DNA for the CDR3 is TGTGCCTCCCCCCACTCGGAAAATCAGCCCCAGCATTTT. Translating it yields CASPHSENQPQHF.

The table lists this clone with a few counts. The CDR3 loop reads CASSYSVAGGDYGYTF. The CDR3 bases are TGTGCCAGCAGTTACTCGGTTGCTGGCGGGGACTATGGCTACACCTTC. The chain uses TRBV6-5 and TRBJ1-2; D ambiguous. The CDR3 is 16 amino acids. The germline V gene has CDR1 MNHEY and CDR2 SVGAGI. Trimming removed 0 bases at V and 3 bases at J, with 14 bases between.

This clone showed up just a few times. The CDR3 region is CASSFAGENGYTF. CDR3 nucleotides: TGTGCCAGCAGCTTCGCAGGGGAGAACGGCTACACCTTC. The V call is TRBV7-9, the J call TRBJ1-2; D is possibly TRBD1 (6 bases). Germline CDR1 reads SEHNR; CDR2 reads FQNEAQ (reference sequence). V was cut by 3 bases and J by 8 bases, with 13 bases left in between. The length of the CDR3 is 13 residues.